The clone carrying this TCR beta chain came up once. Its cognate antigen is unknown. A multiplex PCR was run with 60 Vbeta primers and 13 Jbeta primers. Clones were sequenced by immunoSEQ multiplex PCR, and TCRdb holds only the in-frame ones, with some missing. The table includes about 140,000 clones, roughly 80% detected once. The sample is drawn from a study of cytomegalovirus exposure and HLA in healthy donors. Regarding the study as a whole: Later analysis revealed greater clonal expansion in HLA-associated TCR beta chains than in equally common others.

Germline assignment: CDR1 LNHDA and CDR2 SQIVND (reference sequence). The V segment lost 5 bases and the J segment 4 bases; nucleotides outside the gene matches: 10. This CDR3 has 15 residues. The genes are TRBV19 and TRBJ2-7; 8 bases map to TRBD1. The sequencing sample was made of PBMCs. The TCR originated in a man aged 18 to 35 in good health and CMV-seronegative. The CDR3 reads CASSVTGQGRYEQYF. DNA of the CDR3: TGTGCCAGTAGTGTAACCGGACAGGGTAGGTACGAGCAGTACTTC.